Below, 20 T cell receptor beta chains from the same sample are listed, as sequenced in a study of blood T cell repertoires in COVID-19. Some clones are missing from TCRdb's copy, which holds only in-frame ones; the method was immunoSEQ multiplex PCR. The sample lists 150,000 to 200,000 clones, roughly four fifths occurring once. The sequenced sample was peripheral blood. All receptors come from a human donor in a cohort sampled during active COVID-19.

V gene TRBV5-5 combines with J gene TRBJ2-7; 13 bases map to TRBD2. The CDR3 totals 14 residues. CDR1 and CDR2 (germline): SGHKS, YYEKEE (reference sequence). V was clipped by 5 bases and J by 3 bases; unmatched bases: 2. The CDR3 is CASSWTSGSYEQYF. Here the CDR3 DNA reads TGTGCCAGCAGTTGGACTAGCGGGAGCTACGAGCAGTACTTC.

This clone came up once. The chain couples TRBV14 to TRBJ1-4; D is undetermined. This CDR3 comprises 16 residues. Trimming removed 4 bases at V and 8 bases at J, with 20 bases between. The V gene's germline CDR1 is SGHDN and CDR2 FVKESK. This CDR3 is CASSPFGRFEGEKLFF. The CDR3 nucleotides are TGTGCCAGCAGCCCCTTCGGCAGGTTTGAAGGAGAAAAACTGTTTTTT.

This chain uses TRBV19 with TRBJ2-3; D gene ambiguous. The germline V gene encodes CDR1 LNHDA and CDR2 SQIVND (reference sequence). CDR3 length: 14 amino acids. The ends were cut back, 3 bases at V and 5 bases at J, with 12 bases in the middle. The CDR3 spells CASSIRLEQDTQYF. DNA of the CDR3: TGTGCCAGTAGTATTCGATTGGAGCAAGATACGCAGTATTTT.

The rearrangement links TRBV7-9 to TRBJ1-1; 7 bases are a match to TRBD1. The V gene end was trimmed by 8 bases and the J gene end by 0 bases; junction bases not matched to a gene: 18. The CDR3 spans 18 residues. Germline values: CDR1 SEHNR, CDR2 FQNEAQ (reference sequence). CDR3 sequence reads: CASSKTGTADRMNTEAFF. CDR3 nucleotides: TGTGCCAGCTCAAAGACGGGGACAGCCGACCGAATGAACACTGAAGCTTTCTTT.

The chain combines TRBV7-8 with TRBJ2-5; TRBD1 is a possible D gene (7 bases). Germline lookup yields CDR1 SGHVS and CDR2 FQNEAQ. This CDR3 comprises 14 residues. The V and J ends lost 5 bases and 1 base respectively, with 11 bases between them. CDR3 in amino acids: CASSPGGIQETQYF. CDR3 sequence (DNA): TGTGCCAGCAGCCCAGGGGGGATCCAAGAGACCCAGTACTTC. Based on the CDR3 plus reference TRBV7-8 and TRBJ2-5, the full variable domain is GAGVSQSPRYKVAKRGQDVALRCDPISGHVSLFWYQQALGQGPEFLTYFQNEAQLDKSGLPSDRFFAERPEGSVSTLKIQRTQQEDSAVYLCASSPGGIQETQYFGPGTRLLVL.

This chain uses TRBV19 with TRBJ1-5, with D perhaps TRBD1 (5 bases). V lost 7 bases and J lost 8, with 21 bases in between. Germline V gene sequence: CDR1 LNHDA, CDR2 SQIVND (reference sequence). The CDR3 contains 15 residues. The CDR3 sequence is CASTHEGRTREPQHF. CDR3 coding DNA: TGTGCCAGTACCCATGAGGGGAGGACTAGGGAGCCCCAGCATTTT.

The chain carries TRBV25-1 and TRBJ1-1, with D possibly TRBD1 on 5 matching bases. V shed 4 bases and J shed 5 bases, with 14 bases lying between them. The CDR3 is 14 amino acids. Germline V gene sequence: CDR1 MGHDK, CDR2 SYGVNS. Here the CDR3 reads CASSGPPGGTEAFF. In DNA, the CDR3 is TGTGCCAGCAGTGGGCCACCGGGGGGGACTGAAGCTTTCTTT.

V and J are TRBV5-6 and TRBJ1-1; tentative D call: TRBD1 (6 bases). Germline V lookup: CDR1 SGHDT, CDR2 YYEEEE. Trimming took off 7 bases at V and 5 bases at J, with 15 bases between the two ends. There are 13 residues in the CDR3. This CDR3 is CASQDRMGTEAFF. Written as DNA, the CDR3 is TGTGCCAGCCAAGACAGGATGGGAACTGAAGCTTTCTTT.

The chain joins TRBV4-3 to TRBJ1-4; perhaps TRBD1 as D (5 bases). This CDR3 comprises 13 residues. V lost 4 bases and J lost 7, with 10 bases in between. Germline CDR1 and CDR2: LGHNA and YSLEER. CDR3 nucleotides: TGCGCCAGCAGCCGGACGGACACTGAAAAACTGTTTTTT. Protein: CASSRTDTEKLFF.

Regarding this clone: The junction departs from germline at one end; a sequencing error may be responsible. This chain connects TRBV7-7 to TRBJ2-1, with D maybe TRBD2 (6 bases). Germline values: CDR1 SSHAT, CDR2 FNYEAQ (reference sequence). This CDR3 is built from 16 residues. The CDR3: CASSLGSWQAGNEQFF. The CDR3 nucleotides read TGTGCTAGCAGCTTAGGATCTTGGCAGGCGGGGAATGAGCAGTTCTTC. Complete variable domain (other parts from reference TRBV7-7 and TRBJ2-1): GAGVSQSPRYKVTKRGQDVTLRCDPISSHATLYWYQQALGQGPEFLTYFNYEAQPDKSGLPSDRFSAERPEGSISTLTIQRTEQRDSAMYRCASSLGSWQAGNEQFFGPGTRLTVL.

The chain couples TRBV29-1 to TRBJ1-6; 7 nucleotides line up with TRBD1. J was trimmed by 10 bases and V by 6 bases; bases with no gene match: 9. Germline V gene data show CDR1 as SQVTM and CDR2 as ANQGSEA. The CDR3 has 13 amino acids. The chain's CDR3 is CSVRDRDTSPLHF. The CDR3 DNA follows: TGCAGCGTACGAGACAGGGACACATCACCCCTCCACTTT.

The chain uses TRBV30 and TRBJ1-2; 8 bases are a match to TRBD1. Germline CDR1 reads GTSNPN; CDR2 reads SVGIG (reference sequence). This CDR3 has 14 residues. The trim removed 5 bases at V and 4 bases at J, leaving 9 bases unmatched. CDR3 protein: CAWAGGSSLYGYTF. As DNA, the CDR3 is TGTGCCTGGGCAGGGGGCTCAAGCCTCTATGGCTACACCTTC. Full variable domain (remainder filled in from reference TRBV30 and TRBJ1-2): SQTIHQWPATLVQPVGSPLSLECTVEGTSNPNLYWYRQAAGRGLQLLFYSVGIGQISSEVPQNLSASRPQDRQFILSSKKLLLSDSGFYLCAWAGGSSLYGYTFGSGTRLTVV.

This chain links TRBV6-6 with TRBJ1-1; 8 bases line up with TRBD1. The junction had 9 bases not matched to a gene; V was cut back by 6 bases and J by 6 bases. CDR3 size: 14 residues. CDR1 and CDR2 from the germline V gene are MNHNY and SVGAGI (reference sequence). The CDR3 DNA is TGTGCCAGCAGATCAGACAGGGGAGTCCCTGAAGCTTTCTTT. It yields the protein CASRSDRGVPEAFF.

The V call is TRBV10-3, the J call TRBJ2-3; 11 nucleotides agree with TRBD2. There are 18 residues in the CDR3. Germline CDR1 ENHRY, CDR2 SYGVKD. V lost 4 bases, J lost 2 bases, and 11 bases stayed unmatched. CDR3 residues: CAISATGASGRFTDTQYF. DNA for the CDR3: TGTGCCATCAGTGCGACCGGGGCTAGCGGGAGGTTCACAGATACGCAGTATTTT.

This rearrangement joins TRBV7-9 to TRBJ2-2; 7 bases are shared with TRBD1. The germline CDR1 and CDR2 sequences are SEHNR and FQNEAQ (reference sequence). Germline trimming cut 7 bases from V and 0 bases from J; bases unmatched to any gene: 5. The CDR3 has 15 amino acids. The CDR3 region has the DNA TGTGCCAGCAAATTGAGGGGGCCGAACACCGGGGAGCTGTTTTTT. As protein: CASKLRGPNTGELFF.

The chain combines TRBV29-1 with TRBJ1-6; 10 bases map to TRBD1. Germline CDR1 and CDR2: SQVTM and ANQGSEA. Trimming took 6 bases from V and 4 from J; bases not matched to a gene: 3. The CDR3 is 14 amino acids. The CDR3 DNA sequence: TGCAGCGTCCGGGGACAGGGGTATAATTCACCCCTCCACTTT. Translated, it gives CSVRGQGYNSPLHF.

The chain combines TRBV27 with TRBJ2-2; 9 bases align to TRBD1. The CDR3 loop spans 16 amino acids. The V and J ends lost 3 bases and 5 bases, in that order; junction bases with no gene match: 7. Germline V lookup: CDR1 MNHEY, CDR2 SMNVEV (reference sequence). The chain's CDR3 is CASSFRDRDFTGELFF. The DNA for the CDR3 is TGTGCCAGCAGTTTTCGGGACAGGGACTTTACCGGGGAGCTGTTTTTT.

The table lists this clone with many counts. The CDR3 loop reads CASSQTRDTYGYTF. The CDR3 DNA sequence: TGTGCCAGCTCACAGACCCGGGACACCTATGGCTACACCTTC. The chain uses TRBV18 and TRBJ1-2, with a weak D call TRBD1 (6 bases). There are 14 residues in the CDR3. From germline, CDR1 is KGHSH and CDR2 LQKENI. Between the trimmed V and J ends, which lost 4 bases and 4 bases, there was a span of 13 bases.

The chain employs TRBV6-5 and TRBJ2-5, with 13 bases aligning to TRBD2. The germline V gene has CDR1 MNHEY and CDR2 SVGAGI. The J segment lost 4 bases and the V segment lost 0 bases, leaving 2 bases of the junction unmatched. CDR3 length: 16 amino acids. The CDR3 DNA sequence: TGTGCCAGCAGTTACTCGGGGACTAGCGGGACAGAGACCCAGTACTTC. It translates to CASSYSGTSGTETQYF.

J is TRBJ2-7 and V is TRBV19, with 9 bases matching TRBD2. V was clipped by 7 bases and J by 0 bases; unmatched bases: 10. The CDR3 sequence is 16 residues long. CDR1 LNHDA and CDR2 SQIVND come from the germline V gene (reference sequence). The CDR3 nucleotides read TGTGCCAGTAAATATGGGAGTAGCGGGAGCTCCTACGAGCAGTACTTC. It yields the protein CASKYGSSGSSYEQYF.